This TCR beta chain was captured by sequencing in a study of blood T cell repertoires in COVID-19. Whole-study context: The United States, Italy and Spain were the sources of the acute and convalescent COVID-19 samples. PBMCs, B-cell-depleted T cells, or T cells were the source of the cDNA or gDNA that made up the material.

Trimming took 2 bases from V and 0 from J, leaving 5 bases between them. CDR3 length: 14 amino acids. In germline, CDR1 is PRHDT, CDR2 FYEKMQ (reference sequence). As handled by the study authors: Reference gene primer amplification gave estimated nucleated cell counts. Data came from immunoSEQ multiplex PCR; TCRdb stores just in-frame clones and leaves some out. That table supplies the V and J calls and clone size; D and trimming were determined from the DNA. The sample has roughly 380,000 clones; about 85% are singletons. The TCR originated in a woman between 18 and 30 years old with acute or convalescent COVID-19. The gene calls are TRBV13 and TRBJ1-5; no firm D call. The sample consisted of peripheral blood. CDR3 sequence reads: CASSLRNSNQPQHF. As DNA, the CDR3 is TGTGCCAGCAGCTTACGTAATAGCAATCAGCCCCAGCATTTT.